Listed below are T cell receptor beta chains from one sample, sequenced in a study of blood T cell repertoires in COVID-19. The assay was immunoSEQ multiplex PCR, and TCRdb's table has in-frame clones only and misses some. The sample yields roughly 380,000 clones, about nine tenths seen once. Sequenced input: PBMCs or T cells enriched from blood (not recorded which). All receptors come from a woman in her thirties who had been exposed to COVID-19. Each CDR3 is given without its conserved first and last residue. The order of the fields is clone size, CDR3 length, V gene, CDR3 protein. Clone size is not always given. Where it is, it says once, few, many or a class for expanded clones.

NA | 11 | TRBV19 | ASTAGAIYGYT
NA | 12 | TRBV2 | ASGKDSQGVEQY
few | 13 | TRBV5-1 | ASSLAVLQGSPLH
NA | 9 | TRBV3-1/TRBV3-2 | ASSQHGELF
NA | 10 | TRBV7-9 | ASSLYSNEQY
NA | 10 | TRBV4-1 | ASSQGAYEQY
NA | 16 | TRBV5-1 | ASSLGGTSGSSADEQY
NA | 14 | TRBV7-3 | ASSNSPGGAGTEAF
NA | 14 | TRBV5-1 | ASKTFEIQGSGEQY
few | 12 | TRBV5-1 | ASSDGTGGETQY
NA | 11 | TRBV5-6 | ASSLMTGYGYT
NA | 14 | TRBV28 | ASSWGGGSSYNEQF
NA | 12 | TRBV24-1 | ATSDPGGADGYT
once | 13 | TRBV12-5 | ASGLVGLGNSPLH
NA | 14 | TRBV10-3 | AITPGLAGGQDEQF
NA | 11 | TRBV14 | ASSRLAVETQY
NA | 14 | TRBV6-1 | ASSGARGQGSDTQY
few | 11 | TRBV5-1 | ASSLDRDQPQH
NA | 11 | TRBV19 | ASSRQGNQPQH
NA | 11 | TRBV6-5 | ASTASGQETQY
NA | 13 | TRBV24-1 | ATSDPGRAENEQF
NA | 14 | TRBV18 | ASSPLRTGFAYEQY
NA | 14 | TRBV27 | ASSPGQGNANSPLH
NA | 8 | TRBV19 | ASSRLVEF